Each of the 6 T cell receptor beta chains below was sequenced from the same sample in a study of T-cell memory formation after mild COVID-19 (dated by TCRdb to about 2021). The library was obtained by 5' RACE. Sequencing relied on an Illumina NovaSeq 6000. The public sequencing data were trimmed at Q25 with fastp and processed into clonotypes with MiXCR by TCRdb, which kept only in-frame beta chains. Records with the same CDR3 protein are collapsed into one entry carrying the most frequent genes and DNA. In all, the sample holds about 57,000 distinct CDR3 sequences, and 12% of those were seen once. The leading ten clones occupy under 30% of the sample. Sequencing was done on a sample of PBMCs or a T cell subset sorted from them (not recorded which). The receptors originated from a man aged 18-30 years who had mild COVID-19 (a few samples of this study predate the infection). The sample titles of this study are shuffled in the database, so cell type and time point are left out; the donor was told from shared clones.

Details on this clonotype: At one end the junction does not follow the germline gene, possibly because of a read error. V is TRBV5-8 and J is TRBJ1-1; TRBD1 agrees at 7 bases. This CDR3 contains 15 residues. From germline, CDR1 is SGHTS and CDR2 YDEGEE. CDR3 amino acids: CDSSRGTAINTEAFF. As DNA, the CDR3 is TGTGACAGCAGCCGTGGGACAGCGATAAACACTGAAGCTTTCTTT.

The V call is TRBV11-2, the J call TRBJ1-4; 9 positions agree with TRBD1. The trim removed 5 bases at V and 6 bases at J, leaving 7 bases unmatched. Germline lookup yields CDR1 SGHAT and CDR2 FQNNGV. The CDR3 is made up of 15 amino acids. The CDR3 nucleotides are TGTGCCAGCAGCGAGTGGGGACAGGGCGATGAAAAACTGTTTTTT. It is translated as CASSEWGQGDEKLFF.

This clonotype was counted at least ten times. This chain joins TRBV7-3 and TRBJ2-1, with D perhaps TRBD1 (5 bases). This CDR3 comprises 12 residues. Germline values: CDR1 SGHTA, CDR2 FQGTGA. V was cut by 5 bases and J by 10 bases, with 12 bases left in between. This chain's CDR3 is CASSPQGGEQFF. In DNA, the CDR3 is TGTGCCAGCAGCCCGCAGGGTGGCGAGCAGTTCTTC.

Worth noting for this clonotype: A read error is possible here, since a much larger clone lies one base away. The chain carries TRBV7-3 and TRBJ1-1; 12 bases are shared with TRBD1. Germline V gives CDR1 SGHTA, CDR2 FQGTGA. The CDR3 extends over 17 amino acids. The CDR3 reads CASSLTGQGALDTKAFF. DNA for the CDR3: TGTGCCAGCAGCTTAACGGGACAGGGGGCGCTGGACACTAAAGCTTTCTTT.

This clonotype was found a few times. The rearrangement joins TRBV5-1 to TRBJ2-6; no clear D. The CDR3 sequence is 17 residues long. Germline values: CDR1 SGHRS, CDR2 YFSETQ. Trimming took off 3 bases at V and 3 bases at J, with 16 bases between the two ends. CDR3 sequence: CASSSQLGYGGANVLTF. The CDR3 DNA reads TGCGCCAGCAGCTCCCAGCTTGGGTACGGTGGGGCCAACGTCCTGACTTTC.

This clonotype was detected many times. This chain connects TRBV7-2 to TRBJ1-1; the D gene is possibly TRBD1 (6 bases). With 5 bases removed from V and 2 bases from J, the gap between germline ends came to 12 bases. This CDR3 has 14 residues. CDR1 SGHTA and CDR2 FQGNSA come from the germline V gene. CDR3 amino acids: CASSPQGGNTEAFF. In DNA, the CDR3 is TGTGCCAGCAGCCCACAGGGCGGAAACACTGAAGCTTTCTTT.